This T cell receptor (beta chain) was documented in a study of follicular helper T cells after annual influenza vaccination. As to this clone: Antigen unknown.

Germline lookup yields CDR1 MNHNY and CDR2 SVGAGI (reference sequence). Trimming took off 2 bases at V and 1 base at J, with 12 bases between the two ends. This CDR3 is built from 15 residues. Generated by immunoSEQ multiplex PCR, the TCRdb table keeps only in-frame clones and is missing some. This table has approximately 11,000 clones, roughly 80% appearing once. General study findings and limits: Plasmablast frequency change correlated with clonality change in ICOS+CD38+ cTfh.

This specimen consisted of CXCR5- memory CD4+ T cells sorted from blood, obtained 6 weeks after influenza vaccination. The gene calls are TRBV6-6 and TRBJ2-7; D might be TRBD2 (6 bases). This sequence originates from an adult who received the influenza vaccine. The CDR3: CASSYPRDLSYEQYF. The CDR3 DNA reads TGTGCCAGCAGTTACCCTCGGGACTTATCCTACGAGCAGTACTTC.